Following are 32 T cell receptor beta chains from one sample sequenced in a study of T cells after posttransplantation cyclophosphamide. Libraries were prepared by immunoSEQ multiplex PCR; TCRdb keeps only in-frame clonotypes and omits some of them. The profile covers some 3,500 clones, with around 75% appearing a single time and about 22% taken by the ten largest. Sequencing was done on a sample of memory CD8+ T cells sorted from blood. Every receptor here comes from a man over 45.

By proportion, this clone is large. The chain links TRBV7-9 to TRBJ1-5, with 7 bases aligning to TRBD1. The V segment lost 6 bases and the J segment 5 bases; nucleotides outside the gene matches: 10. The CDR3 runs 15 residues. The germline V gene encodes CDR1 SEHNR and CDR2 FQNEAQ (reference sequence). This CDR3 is CASSLTGSGDQPQHF. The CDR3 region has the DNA TGTGCCAGCAGTTTGACAGGGTCGGGTGATCAGCCCCAGCATTTT.

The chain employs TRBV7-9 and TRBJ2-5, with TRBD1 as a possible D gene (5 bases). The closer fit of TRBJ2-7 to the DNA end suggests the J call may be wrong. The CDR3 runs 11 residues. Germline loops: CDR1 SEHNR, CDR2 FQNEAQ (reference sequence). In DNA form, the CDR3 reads TGTGCCAGCAGCTTGGGGCCCGAGCAGTACTTC. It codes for CASSLGPEQYF.

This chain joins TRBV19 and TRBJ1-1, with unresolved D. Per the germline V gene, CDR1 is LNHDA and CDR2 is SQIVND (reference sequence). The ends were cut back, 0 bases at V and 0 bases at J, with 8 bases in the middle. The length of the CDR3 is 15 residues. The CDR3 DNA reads TGTGCCAGTAGTATAGACCAGTTACTGAACACTGAAGCTTTCTTT. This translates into CASSIDQLLNTEAFF.

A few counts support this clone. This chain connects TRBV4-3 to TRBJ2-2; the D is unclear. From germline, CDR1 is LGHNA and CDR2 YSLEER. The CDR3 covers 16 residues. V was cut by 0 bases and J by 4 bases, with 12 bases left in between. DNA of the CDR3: TGCGCCAGCAGCCAAGATCAATGGGCGACCACCGGGGAGCTGTTTTTT. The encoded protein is CASSQDQWATTGELFF.

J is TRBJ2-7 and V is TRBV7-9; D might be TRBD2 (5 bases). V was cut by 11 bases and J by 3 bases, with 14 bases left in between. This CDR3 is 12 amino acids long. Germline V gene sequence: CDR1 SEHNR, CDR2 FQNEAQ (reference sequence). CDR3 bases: TGTGCCTTCGTCGGGGAAGACTACGAGCAGTACTTC. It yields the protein CAFVGEDYEQYF.

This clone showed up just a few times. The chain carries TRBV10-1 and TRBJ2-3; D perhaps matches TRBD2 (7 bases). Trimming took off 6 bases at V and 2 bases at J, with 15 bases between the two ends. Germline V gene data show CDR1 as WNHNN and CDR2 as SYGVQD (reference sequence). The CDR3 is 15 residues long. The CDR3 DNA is TGCGCCAGCAGCGGGGGGCCCGCCAACACAGATACGCAGTATTTT. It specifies CASSGGPANTDTQYF.

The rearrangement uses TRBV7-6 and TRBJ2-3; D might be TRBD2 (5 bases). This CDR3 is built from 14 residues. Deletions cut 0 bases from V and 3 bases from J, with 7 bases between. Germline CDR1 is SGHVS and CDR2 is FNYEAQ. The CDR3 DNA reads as TGTGCCAGCAGCTTAGCAGGCGGGACAGATACGCAGTATTTT. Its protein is CASSLAGGTDTQYF.

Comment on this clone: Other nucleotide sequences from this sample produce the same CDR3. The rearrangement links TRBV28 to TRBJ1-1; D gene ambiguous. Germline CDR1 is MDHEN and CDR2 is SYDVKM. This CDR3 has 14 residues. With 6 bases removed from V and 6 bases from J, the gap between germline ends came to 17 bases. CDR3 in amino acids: CASSPVRVGAEAFF. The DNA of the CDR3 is TGTGCCAGCAGCCCTGTTCGGGTGGGAGCTGAAGCTTTCTTT.

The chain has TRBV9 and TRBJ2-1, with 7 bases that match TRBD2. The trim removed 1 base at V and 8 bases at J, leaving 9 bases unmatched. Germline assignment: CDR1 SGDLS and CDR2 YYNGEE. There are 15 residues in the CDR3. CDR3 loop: CASSVYAGARDEQFF. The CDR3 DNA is TGTGCCAGCAGCGTATATGCGGGAGCTAGGGATGAGCAGTTCTTC.

The CDR3: CASRLYLATPSDNEQFF. The CDR3 DNA reads TGTGCCAGCAGATTGTACCTAGCTACACCATCCGACAATGAGCAGTTCTTC. The V and J genes are TRBV21-1 and TRBJ2-1; the D segment call TRBD2 is taken from the table without a DNA check. TRBV21-1 counts as a pseudogene. The CDR3 is made up of 17 amino acids.

As DNA, the CDR3 is TGCGCCAGCAGCCAAGATCGGTATACTAGATTAAATACGCAGTATTTT. This codes for CASSQDRYTRLNTQYF. This chain joins TRBV4-3 and TRBJ2-3; D possibly corresponds to TRBD2 (5 bases). Germline V lookup: CDR1 LGHNA, CDR2 YSLEER. V lost 0 bases, J lost 7 bases, and 17 bases lay in between. The CDR3 is 16 amino acids.

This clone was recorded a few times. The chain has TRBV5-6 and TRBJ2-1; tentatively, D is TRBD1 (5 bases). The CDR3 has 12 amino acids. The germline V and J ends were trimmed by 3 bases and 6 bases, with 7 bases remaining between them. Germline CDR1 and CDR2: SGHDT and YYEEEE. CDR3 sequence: CASSSQGNEQFF. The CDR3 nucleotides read TGTGCCAGCAGCTCTCAGGGCAATGAGCAGTTCTTC.

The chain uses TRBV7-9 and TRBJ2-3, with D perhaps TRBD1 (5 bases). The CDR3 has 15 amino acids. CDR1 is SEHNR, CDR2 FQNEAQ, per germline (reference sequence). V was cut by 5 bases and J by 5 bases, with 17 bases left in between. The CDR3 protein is CASSPYIGAVDTQYF. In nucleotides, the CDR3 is TGTGCCAGCAGCCCATATATTGGGGCGGTAGATACGCAGTATTTT.

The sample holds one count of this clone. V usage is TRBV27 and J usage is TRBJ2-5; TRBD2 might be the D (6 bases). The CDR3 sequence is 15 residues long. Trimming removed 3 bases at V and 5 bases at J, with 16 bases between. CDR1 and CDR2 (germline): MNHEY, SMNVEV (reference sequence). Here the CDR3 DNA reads TGTGCCAGCAGTTTGTGGGCGGGATCTTTTGAGACCCAGTACTTC. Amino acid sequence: CASSLWAGSFETQYF.

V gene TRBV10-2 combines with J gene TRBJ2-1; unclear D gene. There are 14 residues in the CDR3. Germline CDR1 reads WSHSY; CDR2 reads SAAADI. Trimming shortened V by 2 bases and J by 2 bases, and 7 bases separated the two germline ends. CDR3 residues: CASSELAAYNEQFF. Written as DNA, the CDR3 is TGCGCCAGCAGTGAGCTGGCGGCCTACAATGAGCAGTTCTTC.

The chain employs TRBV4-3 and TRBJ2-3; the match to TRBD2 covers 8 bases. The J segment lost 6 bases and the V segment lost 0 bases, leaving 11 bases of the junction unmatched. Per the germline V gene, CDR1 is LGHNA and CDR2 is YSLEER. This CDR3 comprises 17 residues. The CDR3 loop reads CASSQEWAGGVSDTQYF. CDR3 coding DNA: TGCGCCAGCAGCCAAGAGTGGGCGGGGGGAGTTTCCGATACGCAGTATTTT.

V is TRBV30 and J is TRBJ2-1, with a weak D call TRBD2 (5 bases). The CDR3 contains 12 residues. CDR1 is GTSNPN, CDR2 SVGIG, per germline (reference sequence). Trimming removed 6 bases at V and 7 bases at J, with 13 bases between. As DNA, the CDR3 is TGTGCCTGCCTTGGCGGGTGGAATGAGCAGTTCTTC. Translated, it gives CACLGGWNEQFF.

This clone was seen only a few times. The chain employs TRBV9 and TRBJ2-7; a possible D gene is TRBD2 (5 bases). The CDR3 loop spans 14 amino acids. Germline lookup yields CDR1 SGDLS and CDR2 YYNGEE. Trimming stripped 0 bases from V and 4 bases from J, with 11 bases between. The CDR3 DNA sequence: TGTGCCAGCAGCGTAGAGGGCGGGTTTTACGAGCAGTACTTC. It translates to CASSVEGGFYEQYF.

The CDR3 protein is CASSLGGSSYEQYF. The CDR3 region has the DNA TGTGCCAGCAGCTTGGGCGGCAGTTCCTACGAGCAGTACTTC. The chain carries TRBV5-6 and TRBJ2-7; D gene uncertain. V was clipped by 0 bases and J by 1 base, with 8 bases between them. From germline, CDR1 is SGHDT and CDR2 YYEEEE. This CDR3 is 14 amino acids long.

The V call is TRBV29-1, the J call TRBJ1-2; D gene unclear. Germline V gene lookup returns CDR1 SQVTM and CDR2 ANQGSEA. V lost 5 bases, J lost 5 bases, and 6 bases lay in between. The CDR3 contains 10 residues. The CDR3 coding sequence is TGCAGCGTTTCGGAGTATGGCTACACCTTC. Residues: CSVSEYGYTF.

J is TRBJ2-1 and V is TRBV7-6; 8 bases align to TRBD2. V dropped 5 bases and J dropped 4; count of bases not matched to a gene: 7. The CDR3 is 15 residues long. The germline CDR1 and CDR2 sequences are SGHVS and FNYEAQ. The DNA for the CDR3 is TGTGCCAGCAGCGCCAGCGGGAGTGAGTACAATGAGCAGTTCTTC. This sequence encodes CASSASGSEYNEQFF.

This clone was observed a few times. The CDR3 DNA reads TGTGCCAGCAACCCCTTAGACAACCAAGAGACCCAGTACTTC. Translated, it gives CASNPLDNQETQYF. The chain joins TRBV27 to TRBJ2-5; D remains unclear. Trimming cost V 7 bases and J 0 bases, with 12 bases left between them. The CDR3 is 14 amino acids. Germline V gives CDR1 MNHEY, CDR2 SMNVEV (reference sequence).

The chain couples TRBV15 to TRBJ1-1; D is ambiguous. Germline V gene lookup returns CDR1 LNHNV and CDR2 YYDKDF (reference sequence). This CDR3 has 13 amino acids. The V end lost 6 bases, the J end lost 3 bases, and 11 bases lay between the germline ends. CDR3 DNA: TGTGCCACCAGTGACCGACGGGACACTGAAGCTTTCTTT. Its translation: CATSDRRDTEAFF.

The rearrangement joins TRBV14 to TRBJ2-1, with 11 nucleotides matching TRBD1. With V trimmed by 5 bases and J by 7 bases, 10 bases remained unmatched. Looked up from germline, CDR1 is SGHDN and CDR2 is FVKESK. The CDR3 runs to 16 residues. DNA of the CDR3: TGTGCCAGCAGCTATGCCGGACAGGGGGCGGTGAATGAGCAGTTCTTC. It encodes CASSYAGQGAVNEQFF. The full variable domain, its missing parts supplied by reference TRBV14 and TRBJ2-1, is EAGVTQFPSHSVIEKGQTVTLRCDPISGHDNLYWYRRVMGKEIKFLLHFVKESKQDESGMPNNRFLAERTGGTYSTLKVQPAELEDSGVYFCASSYAGQGAVNEQFFGPGTRLTVL.

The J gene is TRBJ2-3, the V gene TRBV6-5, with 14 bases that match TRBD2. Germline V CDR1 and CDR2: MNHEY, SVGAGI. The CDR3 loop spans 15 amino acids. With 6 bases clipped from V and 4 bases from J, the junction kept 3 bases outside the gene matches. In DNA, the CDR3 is TGTGCCAGCAGCCAGACTAGCGGGGGGGCAGATACGCAGTATTTT. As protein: CASSQTSGGADTQYF.

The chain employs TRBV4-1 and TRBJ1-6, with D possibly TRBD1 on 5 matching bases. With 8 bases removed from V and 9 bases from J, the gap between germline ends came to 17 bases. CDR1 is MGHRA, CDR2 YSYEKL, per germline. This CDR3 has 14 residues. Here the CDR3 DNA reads TGCGCCAGCTCCTTTGCGGGGGGAGGTTCACCCCTCCACTTT. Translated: CASSFAGGGSPLHF.

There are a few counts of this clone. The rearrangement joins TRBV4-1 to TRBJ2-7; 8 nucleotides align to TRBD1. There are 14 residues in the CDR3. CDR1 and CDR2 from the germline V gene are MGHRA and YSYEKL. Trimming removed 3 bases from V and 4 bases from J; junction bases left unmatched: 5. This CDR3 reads CASSQGTGKYEQYF. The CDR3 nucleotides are TGCGCCAGCAGCCAGGGGACAGGAAAGTACGAGCAGTACTTC.

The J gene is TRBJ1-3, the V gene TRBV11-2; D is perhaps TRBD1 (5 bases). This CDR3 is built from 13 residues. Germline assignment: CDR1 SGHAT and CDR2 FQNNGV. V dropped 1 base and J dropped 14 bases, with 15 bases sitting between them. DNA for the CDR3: TGTGCCAGCAGCTTAGTAAACGGTGGACACCTATATTTT. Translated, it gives CASSLVNGGHLYF.

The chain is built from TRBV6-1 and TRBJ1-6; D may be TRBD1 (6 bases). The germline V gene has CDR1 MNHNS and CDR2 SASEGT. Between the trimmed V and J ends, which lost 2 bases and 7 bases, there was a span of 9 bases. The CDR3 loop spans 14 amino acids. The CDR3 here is CASSELGANSPLHF. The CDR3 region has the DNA TGTGCCAGCAGTGAATTGGGGGCCAATTCACCCCTCCACTTT.

The CDR3 is CASSWTSAYNEQFF. Written as DNA, the CDR3 is TGTGCCAGCAGCTGGACTAGCGCCTACAATGAGCAGTTCTTC. V gene TRBV28 combines with J gene TRBJ2-1, with 9 bases identical to TRBD2. Per the germline V gene, CDR1 is MDHEN and CDR2 is SYDVKM. The trim removed 6 bases at V and 2 bases at J, leaving 2 bases unmatched. The CDR3 has 14 amino acids.

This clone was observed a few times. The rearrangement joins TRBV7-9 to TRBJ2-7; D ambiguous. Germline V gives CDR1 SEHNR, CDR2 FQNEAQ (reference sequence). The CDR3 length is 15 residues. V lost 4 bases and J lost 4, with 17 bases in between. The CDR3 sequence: CASSSNARAWYEQYF. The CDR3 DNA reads TGTGCCAGCAGCTCCAATGCAAGAGCTTGGTACGAGCAGTACTTC. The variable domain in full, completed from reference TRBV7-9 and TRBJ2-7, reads DTGVSQNPRHKITKRGQNVTFRCDPISEHNRLYWYRQTLGQGPEFLTYFQNEAQLEKSRLLSDRFSAERPKGSFSTLEIQRTEQGDSAMYLCASSSNARAWYEQYFGPGTRLTVT.

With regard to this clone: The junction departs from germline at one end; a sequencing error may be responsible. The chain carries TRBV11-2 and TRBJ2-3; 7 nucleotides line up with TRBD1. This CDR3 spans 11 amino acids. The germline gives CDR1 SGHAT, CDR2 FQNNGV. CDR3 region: CASSLTGVRDF. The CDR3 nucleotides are TGTGCCAGCAGCCTCACAGGGGTAAGGGATTTT.